The 27 T cell receptor beta chains reported below all come from one sample, sequenced in a study of blood T cells in healthy people across ages. A second about 6 to 11 cycle PCR used barcoded and J-beta primers. TCRdb itself ran the 5' RACE reads through MiXCR, one entry per CDR3 protein. The table has roughly 800,000 distinct CDR3 sequences, about 34% seen once. The sample consisted of blood. The receptors here all came from a man in his late teens or twenties in good health.

This chain joins TRBV4-1 and TRBJ2-1; unclear D gene. The J call is uncertain, as TRBJ2-7 better fits the DNA end. CDR1 and CDR2 from the germline V gene are MGHRA and YSYEKL. This CDR3 has 17 amino acids. The DNA of the CDR3 is TGCGCCAGCAGCCAAGAGGATTTATTAAGCTCCTACAATGAGCAGTACTTC. Its translation is CASSQEDLLSSYNEQYF.

V and J are TRBV2 and TRBJ2-7; possibly TRBD1 for D (6 bases). The CDR3 is made up of 13 amino acids. Germline CDR1 and CDR2: SNHLY and FYNNEI. Trimming pared 4 bases from V and 7 bases from J, leaving 14 bases between. In nucleotides, the CDR3 is TGTGCCAGCAGTGTACAGGGACACAATGAGCAGTACTTC. Protein: CASSVQGHNEQYF.

This clonotype was seen more than once but under ten times. The chain has TRBV27 and TRBJ2-1; 7 bases fit TRBD2. This CDR3 is built from 14 residues. Trimming took 7 bases from V and 2 from J; bases not matched to a gene: 5. The V gene's germline CDR1 is MNHEY and CDR2 SMNVEV (reference sequence). The CDR3 loop reads CASKPAGTYNEQFF. Here the CDR3 DNA reads TGTGCCAGCAAGCCAGCGGGGACCTACAATGAGCAGTTCTTC.

Many counts were recorded for this clonotype. The chain has TRBV7-2 and TRBJ2-1; no firm D call. Germline V gives CDR1 SGHTA, CDR2 FQGNSA. The CDR3 sequence is 14 residues long. Trimming removed 0 bases at V and 7 bases at J, with 10 bases between. The CDR3 here is CASSLAAASNEQFF. The CDR3 region has the DNA TGTGCCAGCAGCTTAGCGGCGGCGAGTAATGAGCAGTTCTTC. Combining the CDR3 with reference TRBV7-2 and TRBJ2-1 gives the whole variable domain GAGVSQSPSNKVTEKGKDVELRCDPISGHTALYWYRQSLGQGLEFLIYFQGNSAPDKSGLPSDRFSAERTGGSVSTLTIQRTQQEDSAVYLCASSLAAASNEQFFGPGTRLTVL.

This clonotype was seen only a few times. This chain connects TRBV20-1 to TRBJ1-2; the D is unclear. The CDR3 runs 15 residues. V gave up 6 bases and J gave up 2 bases, with 19 bases separating them. Germline lookup yields CDR1 DFQATT and CDR2 SNEGSKA (reference sequence). Here the CDR3 reads CSAPDLAGSNYGYTF. The CDR3 DNA reads TGCAGTGCACCTGACTTGGCAGGATCGAACTATGGCTACACCTTC.

This clonotype was detected only a few times. V usage is TRBV4-1 and J usage is TRBJ1-2, with TRBD1 as a possible D gene (5 bases). The CDR3 length is 15 residues. The germline CDR1 and CDR2 sequences are MGHRA and YSYEKL. Trimming left V 0 bases short and J 4 bases short, with 12 bases between. Here the CDR3 DNA reads TGCGCCAGCAGCCAAGATGGGCAGGGCAGCTATGGCTACACCTTC. Its protein product is CASSQDGQGSYGYTF.

The chain is built from TRBV7-2 and TRBJ2-7; no clear D gene. The CDR3 runs 13 residues. CDR1 SGHTA and CDR2 FQGNSA come from the germline V gene. The V and J ends lost 2 bases and 4 bases respectively, with 9 bases between them. The CDR3 reads CASSLSNHYEQYF. The CDR3, as DNA: TGTGCCAGCAGCTTATCAAATCATTACGAGCAGTACTTC.

This sequence joins TRBV6-4 and TRBJ2-3; possibly TRBD1 for D (6 bases). The CDR3 is 14 residues long. Germline V lookup: CDR1 MRHNA, CDR2 SNTAGT. Deletions cut 3 bases from V and 6 bases from J, with 13 bases between. CDR3 loop: CASSEGADLDTQYF. The CDR3 DNA reads TGTGCCAGCAGTGAGGGGGCGGACTTGGATACGCAGTATTTT.

This clonotype showed up just a few times. V usage is TRBV25-1 and J usage is TRBJ1-2; possibly TRBD1 for D (5 bases). From germline, CDR1 is MGHDK and CDR2 SYGVNS. Trimming removed 3 bases from V and 6 bases from J, with 11 bases in between. The CDR3 is 13 amino acids. The CDR3 DNA reads as TGTGCCAGCAGTGAGTCTCAGACAGATGGCTACACCTTC. The encoded protein is CASSESQTDGYTF.

The chain has TRBV6-1 and TRBJ1-4, with 10 bases fitting TRBD1. Germline CDR1 is MNHNS and CDR2 is SASEGT. The CDR3 is made up of 15 amino acids. V dropped 3 bases and J dropped 6; count of bases not matched to a gene: 4. Here the CDR3 reads CASSEGDRGHEKLFF. CDR3 bases: TGTGCCAGCAGTGAGGGGGACAGGGGACATGAAAAACTGTTTTTT.

This clonotype turned up a few times. The chain links TRBV11-2 to TRBJ2-5, with D unclear. Germline CDR1 is SGHAT and CDR2 is FQNNGV. The CDR3 loop spans 13 amino acids. Trimming removed 3 bases from V and 2 bases from J, with 7 bases in between. DNA for the CDR3: TGTGCCAGCAGCTTTCAACAACAAGAGACCCAGTACTTC. It specifies CASSFQQQETQYF.

This clonotype occurred many times. The chain carries TRBV20-1 and TRBJ2-4, with 8 bases that match TRBD2. The CDR3 is 17 amino acids. The V gene's germline CDR1 is DFQATT and CDR2 SNEGSKA (reference sequence). V shed 6 bases, J shed 0 bases, and the junction held 13 bases outside the gene matches. The CDR3 spells CSADDERGGLAKNIQYF. The CDR3 nucleotides read TGCAGTGCGGACGACGAACGGGGGGGGCTAGCCAAAAACATTCAGTACTTC.

This clonotype was detected ten times or more. The rearrangement joins TRBV7-6 to TRBJ2-3; tentative D call: TRBD1 (5 bases). Trimming left V 3 bases short and J 6 bases short, with 13 bases between. Germline V gives CDR1 SGHVS, CDR2 FNYEAQ. The CDR3 has 14 residues. CDR3 DNA: TGTGCCAGCAGCTTGGGCCCCCCAGGGGATACGCAGTATTTT. It translates to CASSLGPPGDTQYF.

This sequence joins TRBV12-3 or TRBV12-4 and TRBJ2-3; possibly TRBD1 or TRBD2 for D (6 bases each). The CDR3 is 14 residues long. The V end lost 7 bases, the J end lost 6 bases, and 17 bases lay between the germline ends. The CDR3 nucleotides read TGTGCCAGCAACCGCAGGATAGGGGGGGATACGCAGTATTTT. Its protein is CASNRRIGGDTQYF.

Regarding this clonotype: At one end, the junction sequence differs from germline, possibly due to a read error. V usage is TRBV7-8 and J usage is TRBJ2-1; D possibly corresponds to TRBD1 (5 bases). The CDR3 covers 16 residues. The V gene's germline CDR1 is SGHVS and CDR2 FQNEAQ. CDR3 sequence (DNA): TGTGTCAGCAGCTCTCTTACACAGGACCCCTACAATGAGCAGTTCTTC. Translating gives CVSSSLTQDPYNEQFF.

A few counts support this clonotype. The V and J genes are TRBV7-2 and TRBJ1-1; possible D gene TRBD1, 6 bases. Per germline, CDR1 SGHTA and CDR2 FQGNSA. This CDR3 spans 14 amino acids. Trimming removed 6 bases at V and 1 base at J, with 12 bases between. As DNA, the CDR3 is TGTGCCAGCAGGGAAGGGGGGGGGAACACTGAAGCTTTCTTT. Protein: CASREGGGNTEAFF.

With regard to this clonotype: One end of the junction is discordant with germline, which a read error may explain. The rearrangement links TRBV7-9 to TRBJ2-7; D possibly corresponds to TRBD2 (5 bases). CDR3 length equals 13 residues. Germline CDR1 is SEHNR and CDR2 is FQNEAQ (reference sequence). CDR3 in amino acids: CASSTPEGYGQYF. CDR3 DNA: TGTGCCAGCAGCACCCCAGAGGGCTACGGGCAGTACTTC.

This chain uses TRBV4-3 with TRBJ2-2, with TRBD1 identical over 7 bases. CDR1 is LGHNA and CDR2 is YSLEER in the germline V gene. Germline trimming cut 0 bases from V and 2 bases from J; bases unmatched to any gene: 12. The CDR3 consists of 19 residues. The CDR3 DNA reads as TGCGCCAGCAGCCAAGATATAGGGAGACAGGGAAGAAACACCGGGGAGCTGTTTTTT. Translated, it gives CASSQDIGRQGRNTGELFF.

This clonotype was seen just once. A much larger clone sits a single nucleotide away, making a read error possible. The V gene is TRBV6-5, the J gene TRBJ2-4; a possible D gene is TRBD1 (6 bases). CDR3 length: 14 amino acids. Germline CDR1 MNHEY, CDR2 SVGAGI. Trimming stripped 6 bases from V and 16 bases from J, with 25 bases between. This CDR3 is CASSRGQFQETHYF. The CDR3, as DNA: TGTGCCAGCAGCCGCGGACAGTTCCAAGAGACCCACTACTTC.

This clonotype was observed a handful of times. The V and J genes are TRBV7-2 and TRBJ2-4; TRBD1 aligns across 7 bases. Germline V gene data show CDR1 as SGHTA and CDR2 as FQGNSA. This CDR3 comprises 11 residues. Germline trimming cut 8 bases from V and 7 bases from J; bases unmatched to any gene: 2. Here the CDR3 reads CASGQANIQYF. The CDR3, as DNA: TGTGCCAGCGGACAGGCGAACATTCAGTACTTC.

This clonotype was observed a few times. The genes are TRBV12-3 or TRBV12-4 and TRBJ2-3; 14 bases line up with TRBD2. With V trimmed by 5 bases and J by 2 bases, 15 bases remained unmatched. The CDR3 extends over 20 amino acids. This chain's CDR3 is CASSGLGLAGARGDTDTQYF. CDR3 sequence (DNA): TGTGCCAGCAGTGGCCTGGGACTAGCGGGGGCCAGGGGTGACACAGATACGCAGTATTTT.

The chain couples TRBV4-3 to TRBJ1-5; weak D call: TRBD1 (6 bases). The V gene lost 0 bases and the J gene lost 7 bases, with 10 bases spanning the gap. The V gene's germline CDR1 is LGHNA and CDR2 YSLEER. The CDR3 is made up of 14 amino acids. In DNA, the CDR3 is TGCGCCAGCAGCCAAGATCAGGGGCAGCAGCCCCAGCATTTT. Its translation is CASSQDQGQQPQHF.

This clonotype was counted ten times or more. The chain employs TRBV5-1 and TRBJ2-1, with a possible D match to TRBD1 (6 bases). CDR1 SGHRS and CDR2 YFSETQ come from the germline V gene. Trimming left V 5 bases short and J 9 bases short, with 12 bases between. This CDR3 region has 12 residues. DNA for the CDR3: TGCGCCAGCAGACAGGGTAGGGGTGAGCAGTTCTTC. This codes for CASRQGRGEQFF.

This clonotype was detected only a few times. The rearrangement joins TRBV4-1 to TRBJ2-1; TRBD1 is a possible D gene (6 bases). V lost 6 bases and J 8 bases, leaving 14 bases between the germline ends. The CDR3 sequence is 13 residues long. From germline, CDR1 is MGHRA and CDR2 YSYEKL. In DNA form, the CDR3 reads TGCGCCAGCAGACCAAGAGGGGGTTATGAGCAGTTCTTC. Residues: CASRPRGGYEQFF.

V is TRBV12-3 or TRBV12-4 and J is TRBJ2-1; 8 positions agree with TRBD2. Trimming took 9 bases from V and 4 from J; bases not matched to a gene: 11. The CDR3 is 15 amino acids. The CDR3 reads CASSGGGPPYNEQFF. The CDR3 region has the DNA TGTGCCAGTTCCGGCGGGGGGCCGCCTTACAATGAGCAGTTCTTC.

J is TRBJ2-7 and V is TRBV20-1; TRBD2 matches at 7 bases. CDR1 and CDR2 (germline): DFQATT, SNEGSKA (reference sequence). The CDR3 covers 15 residues. Losses at the gene ends were 0 bases for V and 4 bases for J; bases not matched to a gene: 9. The DNA of the CDR3 is TGCAGTGCTAGAGATATCGGACTAGTTCCATACGAGCAGTACTTC. Amino acids: CSARDIGLVPYEQYF.

With respect to this clonotype: One end of the junction is discordant with germline, which a read error may explain. V and J are TRBV6-1 and TRBJ1-5, with 7 bases matching TRBD1. Germline V CDR1 and CDR2: MNHNS, SASEGT. The CDR3 contains 13 residues. CDR3 residues: CASSPDRDHPQHF. DNA of the CDR3: TGTGCCAGCAGCCCCGACAGGGATCACCCCCAGCATTTT.